This entry is about one TCR beta chain. Its antigen is undetermined. This sample was taken from a study of cytomegalovirus exposure and HLA in healthy donors. Study results and caveats: Overall, under 200 TCR beta chains were annotated as cytomegalovirus-associated. Common viral pathogens (according to a later analysis) appeared linked to several of the most significant clusters.

PCR amplification relied on 60 Vbeta primers (plus 13 Jbeta primers). Assay used: immunoSEQ multiplex PCR; TCRdb lists only in-frame clones, some missing. The table shows roughly 150,000 clones, with around 79% occurring only once. J was trimmed by 3 bases and V by 3 bases; bases with no gene match: 12. There are 16 residues in the CDR3. The germline CDR1 and CDR2 sequences are SGHRS and YFSETQ. This TCR was sampled from a male donor in good health and CMV-seronegative. The chain is built from TRBV5-1 and TRBJ2-7, with TRBD2 identical over 7 bases. The specimen was PBMCs. CDR3 bases: TGCGCCAGCAGCTATATCGTCGATGGGGGGGACTACGAGCAGTACTTC. Amino acids: CASSYIVDGGDYEQYF.